This is a list of T cell receptor beta chains from one sample in a study of graft-versus-host responses after intestinal transplantation. This table comes from immunoSEQ multiplex PCR, and its TCRdb copy is limited to in-frame clones, with some not included. The sample yields about 18,000 clones, approximately 79% seen once. This sample comprised ileum tissue, obtained 17 days after transplant. These receptors were obtained from a human patient who received an intestinal transplant, so some T cells may come from the graft donor. Each CDR3 is given with its conserved first and last residue. Fields, in order: D gene, V gene, clone size, CDR3 length, J gene, CDR3 DNA, CDR3 protein. A D gene is named only where the DNA matches it firmly. Clone size is not always given. Where it is, it says once, few, many or a class for expanded clones.

>NA|TRBV9|NA|13|TRBJ2-1
TGTGCCAGCAGCGTAGCCCCCTACAATGAGCAGTTCTTC
CASSVAPYNEQFF
>NA|TRBV5-5|NA|15|TRBJ2-5
TGTGCCAGCAGCTTGGTCCGGATAGCTCAAGAGACCCAGTACTTC
CASSLVRIAQETQYF
>TRBD2|TRBV9|NA|16|TRBJ2-1
TGTGCCAGCAGCGTAGTCGGGGGGGGGCAAGGGAATGAGCAGTTCTTC
CASSVVGGGQGNEQFF
>NA|TRBV19|NA|12|TRBJ1-2
TGTGCCAGTCGCCCGACCTTCCATGGCTACACCTTC
CASRPTFHGYTF
>NA|TRBV28|NA|14|TRBJ1-3
TGTGCCAGCAGTGGGGGGGGAACTGGAAACACCATATATTTT
CASSGGGTGNTIYF
>NA|TRBV9|NA|15|TRBJ1-5
TGTGCCAGCAGCCGACGGGGAAATAGCAATCAGCCCCAGCATTTT
CASSRRGNSNQPQHF
>NA|TRBV29-1|NA|10|TRBJ2-7
TGCAGCGCCGGGGAATACGAGCAGTACTTC
CSAGEYEQYF
>NA|TRBV6-1|NA|12|TRBJ2-6
TGTGCCAGCGCGGCTGGGGCCAACGTCCTGACTTTC
CASAAGANVLTF
>TRBD1|TRBV5-1|NA|17|TRBJ2-2
TGCGCCAGCAGCCCCCGTCCCGGGACAGCAAACACCGGGGAGCTGTTTTTT
CASSPRPGTANTGELFF
>NA|TRBV19|NA|13|TRBJ1-1
TGTGCCAGTAGTATGAGGGGATTCACTGAAGCTTTCTTT
CASSMRGFTEAFF
>NA|TRBV6-1|few|9|TRBJ1-2
TGTGCAGCCCTGGAGGGCTACACCTTC
CAALEGYTF
>NA|TRBV6-5|NA|15|TRBJ1-6
TGTGCCAGTCGATCCTGGGGGTTCAATAATTCACCCCTCCACTTT
CASRSWGFNNSPLHF
>NA|TRBV7-7|NA|15|TRBJ2-5
TGTGCCAGCAGCTTAGTGTCAGGGGCGTCAGAGACCCAGTACTTC
CASSLVSGASETQYF
>NA|TRBV2|few|13|TRBJ1-1
TGTGCCAGCAGTGAAAGTGCCAGGGGAGATGCTTTCTTT
CASSESARGDAFF
>NA|TRBV28|few|15|TRBJ1-6
TGTGCCAGCAGTTTATGGTCAGGGGCTAGGTCACCCCTCCACTTT
CASSLWSGARSPLHF
>TRBD2|TRBV28|once|17|TRBJ2-7
TGTGCCAGCAGTCCGGTCCTAGCGGGAGCTCCCCCATACGAGCAGTACTTC
CASSPVLAGAPPYEQYF
>NA|TRBV4-2|NA|18|TRBJ2-7
TGTGCCAGCAGCCAAGAAAGGAGTATGGCAGGGTTAAGCTACGAGCAGTACTTC
CASSQERSMAGLSYEQYF